This paragraph covers one TCR beta chain sequence. The target antigen is unknown. These data originate in a study of cytomegalovirus exposure and HLA in healthy donors. Study-level information: An analysis done earlier identified almost 120 million unique TCR beta sequences from about 179 million T cells. For the approximately 390 genotyped donors, about 79% fell within the Caucasian-associated ancestry cluster.

This PCR relied on a set of 60 Vbeta primers and 13 Jbeta primers. Profiling relied on immunoSEQ multiplex PCR, and the TCRdb table lists in-frame clones only, not all of them. This sample's clone table lists approximately 140,000 clones. Study results and caveats: Presence/absence analyses treated sequencing depth as roughly uniform across donors. In a later analysis, compared with equally common non-associated chains, HLA-associated beta chains were more expanded.

V lost 1 base to trimming and J lost 6 bases, with 4 bases between them. Per germline, CDR1 SGHNT and CDR2 YENEEA. This CDR3 region has 12 residues. Sequencing used PBMCs. The clonotype comes from a woman in her forties or fifties in good health and CMV-seronegative. This rearrangement joins TRBV11-3 to TRBJ2-1; no clear D. CDR3: CASSLVRNEQFF. DNA for the CDR3: TGTGCCAGCAGCTTAGTGCGCAATGAGCAGTTCTTC.